This T cell receptor beta chain is drawn from a study of blood T cell repertoires in COVID-19. Study in general: Italy, Spain and the United States were the sources of the convalescent and acute COVID-19 samples. Nucleic acid was either cDNA or gDNA, and it came from T cells, B-cell-depleted T cells, or PBMCs.

The data were produced by immunoSEQ multiplex PCR, yet TCRdb's version contains in-frame clones alone and is incomplete. Here the sample spans approximately 240,000 clones, about 83% being singletons. The CDR3 spans 13 residues. The V gene lost 7 bases and the J gene lost 4 bases, with 13 bases spanning the gap. Material: peripheral blood. This receptor was obtained from a man aged 45 to 65 with acute or convalescent COVID-19. The chain uses TRBV12-3 or TRBV12-4 and TRBJ1-2; unclear D gene. The CDR3 protein is CASTGGQTYGYTF. The CDR3 nucleotides read TGTGCCAGCACTGGTGGGCAGACCTATGGCTACACCTTC.